The next 4 T cell receptor beta chains were all read from a single sample in a study of T cell changes during pregnancy in multiple sclerosis. TCRdb's table, derived via immunoSEQ multiplex PCR, lists solely in-frame clones and lacks some. The sample lists tens of thousands of clones; about 92% were seen once. Specimen: CD4+ T cells from peripheral blood mononuclear cells, collected after pregnancy. These receptor sequences come from a female donor with multiple sclerosis, enrolled in a pregnancy study.

Here the CDR3 reads CASSDGRRERINQPQHF. CDR3 nucleotide sequence: TGTGCCAGCTCGGACGGCCGCAGGGAAAGGATCAATCAGCCCCAGCATTTT. This rearrangement joins TRBV6-4 to TRBJ1-5, with TRBD1 as a possible D gene (5 bases). With 8 bases removed from V and 3 bases from J, the gap between germline ends came to 23 bases. In germline, CDR1 is MRHNA, CDR2 SNTAGT. CDR3 length: 17 amino acids.

The chain joins TRBV10-3 to TRBJ2-3; TRBD2 aligns across 11 bases. From germline, CDR1 is ENHRY and CDR2 SYGVKD. With 4 bases clipped from V and 3 bases from J, the junction kept 6 bases outside the gene matches. The CDR3 runs to 16 residues. The CDR3 DNA reads TGTGCCATCAGTGTCACTAGCGGGGGTGGGACAGATACGCAGTATTTT. It is translated as CAISVTSGGGTDTQYF.

Points on this clone: In the same sample, other DNA sequences code for this CDR3. The rearrangement joins TRBV30 to TRBJ2-2; a possible D gene is TRBD2 (6 bases). Germline V gene lookup returns CDR1 GTSNPN and CDR2 SVGIG (reference sequence). There are 12 residues in the CDR3. The germline V and J ends were trimmed by 3 bases and 5 bases, with 7 bases remaining between them. The CDR3 reads CAWSRGTGELFF. For the CDR3, the DNA is TGTGCCTGGAGCCGGGGGACCGGGGAGCTGTTTTTT.

This clone was observed a handful of times. Here the CDR3 reads CAILRKNTEAFF. As DNA, the CDR3 is TGTGCCATACTCAGGAAGAACACTGAAGCTTTCTTT. The chain has TRBV30 and TRBJ1-1; D is ambiguous. Deletions cut 8 bases from V and 1 base from J, with 11 bases between. The germline V gene has CDR1 GTSNPN and CDR2 SVGIG (reference sequence). The length of the CDR3 is 12 residues.